This TCR beta chain emerged from a study of PD-1 blockade in mismatch repair-deficient tumors. Looking at the study overall: Patients had over 10 mismatch repair-deficient cancer types, all previously treated and progressing.

All patients were mismatch repair deficient, assessed by either PCR or immunohistochemistry. The V and J ends lost 4 bases and 11 bases respectively, with 15 bases between them. There are 12 residues in the CDR3. Germline V lookup: CDR1 SGDLS, CDR2 YYNGEE. Using immunoSEQ multiplex PCR, the repertoire was profiled, and TCRdb retains in-frame clones only, with some absent. The repertoire holds over 100,000 clones, about 83% seen once, with 4% to 6% in the top ten. The receptor was isolated from an adult with mismatch repair-deficient cancer. The material sequenced was peripheral blood, taken approximately 14 months after starting pembrolizumab. The V and J genes are TRBV9 and TRBJ2-5; perhaps TRBD2 as D (6 bases). CDR3 nucleotide sequence: TGTGCCAGCAGCCCGACCGGGGGTCATCAGTACTTC. Protein: CASSPTGGHQYF.